The clone carrying this T cell receptor beta chain has just one count. Its antigen is undetermined. The assay was immunoSEQ multiplex PCR, and TCRdb's table has in-frame clones only and misses some. The sample records about 150,000 clones, more than 70% being singletons. The sample comes from a study of T cell responses to AZD1222 COVID-19 vaccine. Study-level results: Only a handful of AZD1222 recipients, six or seven in all, had baseline seropositivity.

V was shortened by 2 bases and J by 8 bases, with 24 bases between the two germline ends. The CDR3 sequence is 18 residues long. CDR1 MNHEY and CDR2 SVGEGT come from the germline V gene. The chain carries TRBV6-2 or TRBV6-3 and TRBJ2-2; perhaps TRBD1 as D (6 bases). The clonotype comes from an adult in good health. The specimen was peripheral blood, collected on day 0 of MenACWY control vaccination. Here the CDR3 DNA reads TGTGCCAGCAGTTACCCGACCTGGGACACCCGGTGGTTTGGGGAGCTGTTTTTT. Protein sequence: CASSYPTWDTRWFGELFF.